This T cell receptor beta chain appears in the sequencing data of a study of lymphopenia after photon versus proton radiotherapy. Concerning this clone: Its antigen is still unknown.

Assay used: immunoSEQ multiplex PCR; TCRdb lists only in-frame clones, some missing. The sample has over 55,000 clones; 85% to 90% are singletons. Study observations and caveats: Authors raise, but do not show, better survival with proton therapy. Under photons, naive T cells and diversity fell while effector/memory populations rose. Oligoclonal CD8+ Temra expansion after nadir drove photon patients' diversity drop. In patients who died, overall survival fell as post-nadir TCR diversity dropped more.

Germline CDR1 reads SGHNT; CDR2 reads YENEEA. The V gene end was trimmed by 1 base and the J gene end by 8 bases; junction bases not matched to a gene: 6. The CDR3 spans 15 residues. This receptor was taken from a man older than 75 with esophageal cancer. This chain joins TRBV11-3 and TRBJ2-3, with 10 bases matching TRBD1. The specimen comprised peripheral blood, sampled from a patient treated with proton-based radiotherapy. CDR3 amino acids: CASSLAGTGEGTQYF. Written as DNA, the CDR3 is TGTGCCAGCAGCTTAGCCGGGACAGGGGAGGGTACGCAGTATTTT.